These T cell receptor beta chains were read from a single sample in a study of CD8+ T cells in alopecia areata. This table comes from immunoSEQ multiplex PCR, and its TCRdb copy is limited to in-frame clones, with some not included. In the table there are approximately 220,000 clones, roughly two fifths of which are singletons. Sequenced here: CD4+ T cells sorted from blood, sampled around week 34, from a patient treated with tofacitinib. These TCRs come from a human donor with alopecia areata. Each CDR3 is given with its conserved first and last residue. The order of the fields is J gene, V gene, D gene, clone size, CDR3 DNA, CDR3 protein. D genes are given only for firm matches. The size of a clone is reported for some rows only, either as once, few or many, or as a class for expanded clones.

J: TRBJ1-1; V: TRBV18; D: NA; size: few; DNA: TGTGCCAGCTCACTCCAAACGACCGGAGGGACTGAAGCTTTCTTT; CDR3: CASSLQTTGGTEAFF
J: TRBJ2-7; V: TRBV7-2; D: NA; size: few; DNA: TGTGCCAGCAGCTTCAGCGCGAGCTCCTACGAGCAGTACTTC; CDR3: CASSFSASSYEQYF
J: TRBJ1-2; V: TRBV6-5; D: NA; size: NA; DNA: TGTGCCAGCAGTGAGTGGGGCTACACCTTC; CDR3: CASSEWGYTF
J: TRBJ2-3; V: TRBV12-5; D: TRBD2; size: NA; DNA: TGTGCTAGTAATGGCGGGGGTTTAAATACGCAGTATTTT; CDR3: CASNGGGLNTQYF
J: TRBJ2-7; V: TRBV19; D: TRBD1; size: few; DNA: TGTGCCAGTAGCGGGACAGCTCCGACCTACGAGCAGTACTTC; CDR3: CASSGTAPTYEQYF
J: TRBJ2-6; V: TRBV29-1; D: NA; size: NA; DNA: TGCAGCGTTCAGGCATCTGGGGCCAACGTCCTGACTTTC; CDR3: CSVQASGANVLTF
J: TRBJ2-6; V: TRBV7-6; D: NA; size: few; DNA: TGTGCCAGCAGCTTTCTTCCAGGGGCCAACGTCCTGACTTTC; CDR3: CASSFLPGANVLTF
J: TRBJ2-3; V: TRBV30; D: TRBD2; size: NA; DNA: TGTGCCTGGGGCGGCGGGGGGGCCGAAACGCAGTATTTT; CDR3: CAWGGGGAETQYF
J: TRBJ2-1; V: TRBV2; D: NA; size: NA; DNA: TGTGCCAGCAGTGATACCTGGCTCAATGAGCAGTTCTTC; CDR3: CASSDTWLNEQFF
J: TRBJ2-2; V: TRBV6-1; D: TRBD1; size: NA; DNA: TGTGCCAGCGATCCAGGGGGTACTACCGGGGAGCTGTTTTTT; CDR3: CASDPGGTTGELFF
J: TRBJ1-2; V: TRBV18; D: TRBD1; size: NA; DNA: TGTGCCAGCTCACCTGGACAGGACGACGGCTACACCTTC; CDR3: CASSPGQDDGYTF
J: TRBJ1-2; V: TRBV6-5; D: NA; size: NA; DNA: TGTGCCAGCAGCTTGGACATTATGTTGCATGGCTACACCTTC; CDR3: CASSLDIMLHGYTF
J: TRBJ2-7; V: TRBV6-1; D: TRBD2; size: NA; DNA: TGTGCCAGCAGTGACGGACTAGCGGGGGGCGCCTACGAGCAGTACTTC; CDR3: CASSDGLAGGAYEQYF
J: TRBJ1-1; V: TRBV5-1; D: NA; size: NA; DNA: TGCGCCAGCAGCCCCTTCCAGCAAATGAACACTGAAGCTTTCTTT; CDR3: CASSPFQQMNTEAFF
J: TRBJ1-1; V: TRBV29-1; D: NA; size: few; DNA: TGCAGCGCCATGAACACTGAAGCTTTCTTT; CDR3: CSAMNTEAFF
J: TRBJ2-1; V: TRBV11-2; D: TRBD2; size: NA; DNA: TGTGCCAGCAGCTTAGGCGGGGGGTATAACAATGAGCAGTTCTTC; CDR3: CASSLGGGYNNEQFF
J: TRBJ2-7; V: TRBV6-5; D: TRBD1; size: NA; DNA: TGTGCCAGCAAGATGCGGACAGGGTGGATCTACGAGCAGTACTTC; CDR3: CASKMRTGWIYEQYF
J: TRBJ2-1; V: TRBV5-1; D: NA; size: NA; DNA: TGCGCCAGCAGCTTGGATACCGGGCGGTTCTTC; CDR3: CASSLDTGRFF
J: TRBJ1-2; V: TRBV18; D: NA; size: NA; DNA: TGTGCCAGCTCACCGATTTTGACCCGGGAAGCTAACTATGGCTACACCTTC; CDR3: CASSPILTREANYGYTF
J: TRBJ2-1; V: TRBV30; D: NA; size: NA; DNA: TGTGCCTGGGGGCAGGGGATTAACAATGAGCAGTTCTTC; CDR3: CAWGQGINNEQFF
J: TRBJ1-1; V: TRBV14; D: TRBD1; size: NA; DNA: TGTGCCAGCAGCCCTGGGGAGGACAGGAAGGAAGCTTTCTTT; CDR3: CASSPGEDRKEAFF
J: TRBJ2-2; V: TRBV27; D: TRBD1; size: NA; DNA: TGTGCCAGCACTACGGGACAGGGCGCCACCGGGGAGCTGTTTTTT; CDR3: CASTTGQGATGELFF